The 24 T cell receptor beta chains below all came from one sample that was sequenced in a study of T-cell memory formation after mild COVID-19. TCRdb called the 5' RACE reads again in MiXCR, with one record for every CDR3 protein. The table shows roughly 250,000 distinct CDR3 sequences, with about 16% occurring only once. Material: PBMCs or a T cell subset sorted from them (not recorded which). The receptors were gathered from a man aged 18 to 30 who had mild COVID-19 (a few samples of this study predate the infection). Cell type and time point are not known.

V and J are TRBV12-3 or TRBV12-4 and TRBJ2-5, with D perhaps matching TRBD2 (7 bases). V was trimmed by 8 bases and J by 5 bases, leaving 21 bases between them. CDR3 length equals 15 residues. DNA of the CDR3: TGTGCCAGCCTTTCGGGCACAGGGAGGGGGGAGACCCAGTACTTC. Its protein is CASLSGTGRGETQYF.

The chain is built from TRBV20-1 and TRBJ1-6, with TRBD1 identical over 10 bases. The trim removed 1 base at V and 9 bases at J, leaving 3 bases unmatched. This CDR3 contains 14 residues. CDR1 and CDR2 from the germline V gene are DFQATT and SNEGSKA (reference sequence). CDR3 region: CSARGRTGGSPLHF. In DNA form, the CDR3 reads TGCAGTGCTAGAGGCCGGACAGGGGGTTCACCCCTCCACTTT.

This clonotype was counted a few times. V usage is TRBV4-3 and J usage is TRBJ1-6; TRBD1 is a possible D gene (6 bases). The CDR3 has 13 residues. Trimming stripped 4 bases from V and 7 bases from J, with 8 bases between. CDR1 and CDR2 (germline): LGHNA, YSLEER. The CDR3 sequence: CASSPQGNSPLHF. Written as DNA, the CDR3 is TGCGCCAGCAGCCCGCAGGGGAATTCACCCCTCCACTTT.

V and J are TRBV6-2 or TRBV6-3 and TRBJ2-1; D possibly matches TRBD1 or TRBD2 (5 bases each). Germline loops: CDR1 MNHEY, CDR2 SVGEGT. The V end lost 0 bases, the J end lost 2 bases, and 14 bases lay between the germline ends. The CDR3 contains 17 residues. CDR3 sequence reads: CASSYSVTGQAYNEQFF. DNA for the CDR3: TGTGCCAGCAGTTACTCGGTAACGGGGCAAGCCTACAATGAGCAGTTCTTC.

The chain joins TRBV5-1 to TRBJ2-5, with TRBD2 matching over 14 bases. Germline trimming cut 2 bases from V and 4 bases from J; bases unmatched to any gene: 4. The CDR3 has 16 amino acids. Germline V CDR1 and CDR2: SGHRS, YFSETQ. The CDR3 region is CASSFGTSGGSETQYF. Written as DNA, the CDR3 is TGCGCCAGCAGCTTTGGGACTAGCGGGGGATCAGAGACCCAGTACTTC.

The V gene is TRBV2, the J gene TRBJ1-4, with unresolved D. V lost 5 bases to trimming and J lost 8 bases, with 12 bases between them. CDR3 length: 13 amino acids. Germline CDR1 SNHLY, CDR2 FYNNEI. CDR3 DNA sequence: TGTGCCAGCAGTCTCGACCTGGTAGAAAAACTGTTTTTT. Its translation is CASSLDLVEKLFF.

The chain carries TRBV12-3 or TRBV12-4 and TRBJ1-2; 11 nucleotides match TRBD1. V shed 3 bases and J 7 bases; nucleotides not matched to a gene: 10. There are 16 residues in the CDR3. The CDR3 here is CASSFNPGQGAGGYTF. CDR3 bases: TGTGCCAGCAGTTTTAACCCCGGACAGGGGGCGGGTGGCTACACCTTC.

The chain joins TRBV10-3 to TRBJ1-4; D may be TRBD1 (5 bases). V lost 6 bases and J 6 bases, leaving 11 bases between the germline ends. Germline V CDR1 and CDR2: ENHRY, SYGVKD. This CDR3 has 13 amino acids. The CDR3 protein is CAIRGGPDEKLFF. In nucleotides, the CDR3 is TGTGCCATCAGGGGGGGTCCCGATGAAAAACTGTTTTTT.

The chain uses TRBV5-1 and TRBJ1-3, with D uncertain. Per the germline V gene, CDR1 is SGHRS and CDR2 is YFSETQ. The CDR3 is 16 residues long. V shed 4 bases and J shed 0 bases, with 14 bases lying between them. The CDR3 DNA sequence: TGCGCCAGCAGCGATCGCAGCTCCAGCTCTGGAAACACCATATATTTT. Protein sequence: CASSDRSSSSGNTIYF.

The V gene is TRBV29-1, the J gene TRBJ2-1; 12 bases are a match to TRBD1. The CDR3 spans 14 residues. Germline assignment: CDR1 SQVTM and CDR2 ANQGSEA. V shed 4 bases, J shed 7 bases, and the junction held 5 bases outside the gene matches. CDR3 nucleotide sequence: TGCAGCGTTGTCCGGGACAGGGGGCTAAATGAGCAGTTCTTC. Residues: CSVVRDRGLNEQFF.

This clonotype was counted only a few times. This chain uses TRBV12-3 or TRBV12-4 with TRBJ1-4; D unresolved. The germline V and J ends were trimmed by 10 bases and 5 bases, with 17 bases remaining between them. The CDR3 contains 14 residues. CDR3 DNA: TGTGCCACTAGTTACAGTGGAGGAAATGAAAAACTGTTTTTT. Protein sequence: CATSYSGGNEKLFF.

There are many counts of this clonotype. The rearrangement links TRBV5-1 to TRBJ2-1, with TRBD2 matching 8 bases. Germline V gene lookup returns CDR1 SGHRS and CDR2 YFSETQ. The CDR3 sequence is 15 residues long. Trimming took 4 bases from V and 5 from J; bases not matched to a gene: 8. The CDR3 spells CASSPGGGKHNEQFF. The CDR3 DNA follows: TGCGCCAGCAGCCCCGGCGGGGGGAAGCACAATGAGCAGTTCTTC.

This clonotype was detected only once. This chain uses TRBV5-5 with TRBJ1-1; tentatively, D is TRBD1 (5 bases). This CDR3 spans 14 amino acids. CDR1 is SGHKS, CDR2 YYEKEE, per germline (reference sequence). With 5 bases removed from V and 2 bases from J, the gap between germline ends came to 13 bases. CDR3: CASRRIQGNTEAFF. The CDR3 coding sequence is TGTGCCAGCAGACGAATCCAGGGAAACACTGAAGCTTTCTTT.

The rearrangement joins TRBV7-2 to TRBJ2-1; D might be TRBD1 (5 bases). Deletions cut 7 bases from V and 2 bases from J, with 18 bases between. Germline CDR1 SGHTA, CDR2 FQGNSA. The CDR3 consists of 16 residues. The CDR3 here is CASTLGAEITYNEQFF. The DNA for the CDR3 is TGTGCCAGCACCCTTGGGGCGGAGATTACCTACAATGAGCAGTTCTTC. The full variable domain, completed using reference TRBV7-2 and TRBJ2-1, is GAGVSQSPSNKVTEKGKDVELRCDPISGHTALYWYRQSLGQGLEFLIYFQGNSAPDKSGLPSDRFSAERTGGSVSTLTIQRTQQEDSAVYLCASTLGAEITYNEQFFGPGTRLTVL.

This chain links TRBV11-2 with TRBJ1-1, with D unclear. The CDR3 totals 14 residues. Deletions cut 5 bases from V and 2 bases from J, with 12 bases between. Germline CDR1 reads SGHAT; CDR2 reads FQNNGV. The CDR3 reads CASSPRDPNTEAFF. Here the CDR3 DNA reads TGTGCCAGCAGCCCCAGAGACCCTAACACTGAAGCTTTCTTT.

V gene TRBV29-1 combines with J gene TRBJ1-4; D gene unclear. The CDR3 consists of 15 residues. V was trimmed by 3 bases and J by 0 bases, leaving 11 bases between them. The germline gives CDR1 SQVTM, CDR2 ANQGSEA. The CDR3 coding sequence is TGCAGCGTTGAGGTCAGGACTACAACTAATGAAAAACTGTTTTTT. Translated: CSVEVRTTTNEKLFF.

The table lists this clonotype with many counts. The rearrangement links TRBV20-1 to TRBJ1-6, with 7 bases fitting TRBD1. CDR1 and CDR2 (germline): DFQATT, SNEGSKA (reference sequence). V was clipped by 6 bases and J by 7 bases; unmatched bases: 9. CDR3 size: 14 residues. CDR3 nucleotide sequence: TGCAGTGCACCTCAGACAGGGATAAATTCACCCCTCCACTTT. This gives the protein CSAPQTGINSPLHF.

Many counts were recorded for this clonotype. This chain connects TRBV7-3 to TRBJ2-5; D gene unclear. This CDR3 has 13 amino acids. Trimming took off 1 base at V and 2 bases at J, with 5 bases between the two ends. Germline values: CDR1 SGHTA, CDR2 FQGTGA. The DNA of the CDR3 is TGTGCCAGCAGCTTAATTGGGCAAGAGACCCAGTACTTC. Encoded protein: CASSLIGQETQYF. The whole variable domain, remainder taken from reference TRBV7-3 and TRBJ2-5, is GAGVSQTPSNKVTEKGKYVELRCDPISGHTALYWYRQSLGQGPEFLIYFQGTGAADDSGLPNDRFFAVRPEGSVSTLKIQRTERGDSAVYLCASSLIGQETQYFGPGTRLLVL.

This clonotype was counted between two and nine times. The V gene is TRBV18, the J gene TRBJ1-5; TRBD1 agrees at 8 bases. With V trimmed by 3 bases and J by 6 bases, 7 bases remained unmatched. Germline CDR1 is KGHSH and CDR2 is LQKENI. There are 15 residues in the CDR3. The CDR3 region is CASSPGQVNSQPQHF. For the CDR3, the DNA is TGTGCCAGCTCACCGGGACAGGTGAATTCTCAGCCCCAGCATTTT.

This clonotype was picked up a small number of times. The rearrangement links TRBV7-2 to TRBJ1-1; 10 positions match TRBD1. Germline loops: CDR1 SGHTA, CDR2 FQGNSA. J gave up 1 base and V 5 bases, and 7 bases lay outside the gene matches. CDR3 length equals 16 residues. The CDR3 is CASSTRTGGSNTEAFF. In DNA form, the CDR3 reads TGTGCCAGCAGCACCCGGACAGGGGGTTCGAACACTGAAGCTTTCTTT.

This chain uses TRBV4-2 with TRBJ1-5; D is unresolved. V lost 0 bases and J lost 7, with 13 bases in between. The CDR3 has 15 amino acids. Germline CDR1 reads LGHNA; CDR2 reads YNFKEQ. The CDR3 reads CASSQEPGLDQPQHF. CDR3 nucleotides: TGTGCCAGCAGCCAAGAACCCGGGCTTGACCAGCCCCAGCATTTT.

The chain links TRBV18 to TRBJ1-1, with a possible D match to TRBD1 (5 bases). CDR1 is KGHSH and CDR2 is LQKENI in the germline V gene. This CDR3 has 17 residues. The V and J ends lost 2 bases and 1 base respectively, with 17 bases between them. CDR3 in amino acids: CASSPIAGQGANTEAFF. The CDR3 DNA sequence: TGTGCCAGCTCACCAATCGCCGGGCAGGGCGCGAACACTGAAGCTTTCTTT.

This clonotype showed up just a few times. The rearrangement joins TRBV28 to TRBJ2-6; no firm D call. CDR1 is MDHEN and CDR2 is SYDVKM in the germline V gene. The CDR3 sequence is 17 residues long. V lost 7 bases, J lost 1 base, and 17 bases lay in between. This CDR3 is CASTPRFGVSGANVLTF. CDR3 nucleotide sequence: TGTGCCAGCACTCCGCGCTTTGGGGTGTCTGGGGCCAACGTCCTGACTTTC.

This clonotype was picked up a small number of times. The chain couples TRBV5-1 to TRBJ2-5; 15 bases match TRBD2. Per the germline V gene, CDR1 is SGHRS and CDR2 is YFSETQ. This CDR3 spans 17 amino acids. Germline trimming cut 3 bases from V and 5 bases from J; bases unmatched to any gene: 8. The CDR3 DNA reads as TGCGCCAGCAGCTCTGGACTAGCGGGGGGGCCATGGGAGACCCAGTACTTC. Translating it yields CASSSGLAGGPWETQYF.